This is a list of T cell receptor beta chains from one sample in a study of blood T cells in healthy people across ages. MiXCR, run by TCRdb on the 5' RACE reads, gives a single entry per CDR3 protein. The sample lists hundreds of thousands of distinct CDR3 sequences; more than 25% were seen once. These data were likewise used in another study, on T cells of mothers and their children.

The sample taken for sequencing was blood. These receptors all stem from a boy aged 5 to 17 in good health. Both conserved end residues are part of each CDR3. D genes are given only for firm matches. Only some rows state a clone size, as once, few, many or a class for expanded clones.

>few|12|-|TRBV28|TRBJ1-1
TGTGCCAGTACGAACCCGAACACTGAAGCTTTCTTT
CASTNPNTEAFF
>-|15|-|TRBV7-6|TRBJ2-3
TGTGCCAGCAGCCCAGGGGCAGGGGTCACAGATACGCAGTATTTT
CASSPGAGVTDTQYF
>few|16|-|TRBV18|TRBJ1-4
TGTGCCAGCTCACTTCAAGCCCTCGGAGCTAATGAAAAACTGTTTTTT
CASSLQALGANEKLFF
>-|16|-|TRBV19|TRBJ2-5
TGTGCCAGTACCTCCGCCCGGCAGGGGGGCGGAGAGACCCAGTACTTC
CASTSARQGGGETQYF
>-|16|-|TRBV9|TRBJ1-1
TGTGCCAGCAGCGTAAGTTCCGGGGGGTGGAACACTGAAGCTTTCTTT
CASSVSSGGWNTEAFF
>-|12|TRBD1|TRBV6-2/TRBV6-3|TRBJ2-3
TGTGCCATCATTCCAGGGGGAGATACGCAGTATTTT
CAIIPGGDTQYF
>-|17|TRBD2|TRBV5-1|TRBJ2-2
TGCGCCAGCAGCTCTACACGGGGGGGATGGAACACCGGGGAGCTGTTTTTT
CASSSTRGGWNTGELFF
>-|14|TRBD1|TRBV7-9|TRBJ1-2
TGTGCCAGCGGCCGGGACAGGGTAAGCTCCGGCTACACCTTC
CASGRDRVSSGYTF
>-|12|-|TRBV28|TRBJ2-7
TGTGCCAGCACGCGGGGCCGGGGGGAGCAGTACTTC
CASTRGRGEQYF
>once|17|TRBD2|TRBV7-2|TRBJ2-3
TGTGCCAGCAGCCTGATACACCTAGCGGGGAGCACAGATACGCAGTATTTT
CASSLIHLAGSTDTQYF
>-|15|TRBD1|TRBV19|TRBJ2-1
TGTGCCAGTAGGGGCGGGACAGGGAGGAACAATGAGCAGTTCTTC
CASRGGTGRNNEQFF
>-|16|TRBD1|TRBV5-1|TRBJ2-5
TGCGCCAGCAGCTTGGAGGGACAGGGCAGACAAGAGACCCAGTACTTC
CASSLEGQGRQETQYF
>-|15|TRBD1|TRBV15|TRBJ2-5
TGTGCCACCAGCGGTAGTAGGGGGCGGCAAGAGACCCAGTACTTC
CATSGSRGRQETQYF
>-|17|-|TRBV6-5|TRBJ1-6
TGTGCCAGCAGTTATGGACAGCTCAGCACCTATAATTCACCCCTCCACTTT
CASSYGQLSTYNSPLHF
>few|14|-|TRBV28|TRBJ2-4
TGTGCCAGCAGTTACCCCCGCGGACGAAACATTCAGTACTTC
CASSYPRGRNIQYF
>few|15|TRBD1|TRBV12-3/TRBV12-4|TRBJ1-4
TGTGCCAGCAGTACCCCGACAGGGGGCGGCGAAAAACTGTTTTTT
CASSTPTGGGEKLFF
>-|16|TRBD1|TRBV5-1|TRBJ1-2
TGCGCCAGCAGCTTTACGCCGGGACAGGGAAACTATGGCTACACCTTC
CASSFTPGQGNYGYTF
>-|10|-|TRBV20-1|TRBJ1-5
TGCAGTGCAGGGTCTCAGCCCCAGCATTTT
CSAGSQPQHF
>-|16|-|TRBV15|TRBJ1-6
TGTGCCACCAGCAGAGGGGACGGAACCTATAATTCACCCCTCCACTTT
CATSRGDGTYNSPLHF
>once|14|-|TRBV2|TRBJ2-4
TGTGCCAGCAGTTTAGAGATAGCCAAAAACATTCAGTACTTC
CASSLEIAKNIQYF
>-|16|TRBD1|TRBV5-1|TRBJ1-1
TGCGCCAGCAGCCCGAGCTGGGGACAGGGGGCTAATGAAGCTTTCTTT
CASSPSWGQGANEAFF
>few|16|-|TRBV5-1|TRBJ2-1
TGCGCCAGCAGCTCCCGGAGGGGGGGGTTCGCCAGTGAGCAGTTCTTC
CASSSRRGGFASEQFF
>few|12|-|TRBV29-1|TRBJ2-1
TGCAGCGTTGAAGATATACAACCTGAGCAGTTCTTC
CSVEDIQPEQFF
>-|14|TRBD1|TRBV12-3/TRBV12-4|TRBJ1-2
TGTGCCAGCACCCCGGGACAGGCCAACTATGGCTACACCTTC
CASTPGQANYGYTF
>many|14|-|TRBV6-5|TRBJ1-4
TGTGCCAGCAGCCCCAGGGTGACTAATGAAAAACTGTTTTTT
CASSPRVTNEKLFF
>many|13|-|TRBV5-5|TRBJ2-1
TGTGCCAGCAGCTTGGTACGAGGCAATGAGCAGTTCTTC
CASSLVRGNEQFF
>few|15|TRBD1|TRBV5-1|TRBJ1-4
TGCGCCAGCAGCTTTGCTGCAGGGGGAGATGAAAAACTGTTTTTT
CASSFAAGGDEKLFF
>-|13|-|TRBV14|TRBJ2-7
TGTGCCAGCAGCCAAGATATCCGTTACGAGCAGTACTTC
CASSQDIRYEQYF
>few|15|TRBD1|TRBV25-1|TRBJ2-2
TGTGCCAGCAGTAGAAATACAGGGGCCACCGGGGAGCTGTTTTTT
CASSRNTGATGELFF
>few|14|-|TRBV24-1|TRBJ1-5
TGTGCCACCAGTGATTCTGGGCCGGGGCCCCTTAAGCATTTT
CATSDSGPGPLKHF
>-|12|TRBD2|TRBV6-1|TRBJ2-7
TGTGCCAGCATGGGGGGGATCTACGAGCAGTACTTC
CASMGGIYEQYF
>-|15|-|TRBV6-1|TRBJ2-5
TGTGCCAGCACCAAGGGGGCGGGGGAGCAAGAGACCCAGTACTTC
CASTKGAGEQETQYF
>-|14|TRBD1|TRBV7-9|TRBJ1-3
TGTGCCAGCAGCCTTCGACAGGGGGAGGACACCATATATTTT
CASSLRQGEDTIYF
>-|13|-|TRBV29-1|TRBJ1-1
TGCAGCGTTGAAATGGGGGCGGGCACTGAAGCTTTCTTT
CSVEMGAGTEAFF
>few|14|-|TRBV27|TRBJ2-4
TGTGCCAGCAGGATCCAGGGGGGGGGAAACATTCAGTACTTC
CASRIQGGGNIQYF
>few|18|TRBD1|TRBV15|TRBJ2-1
TGTGCCACCAGCAACCGGGGTCGGGACAGGGGGCGAGGAAATGAGCAGTTCTTC
CATSNRGRDRGRGNEQFF
>-|16|TRBD2|TRBV7-2|TRBJ2-7
TGTGCCAGCAGCTCGGGGACTAGCGGGGCGATCTACGAGCAGTACTTC
CASSSGTSGAIYEQYF
>-|14|TRBD1|TRBV20-1|TRBJ1-5
TGCAGTGTACACCGACAGGGCCGCAATCAGCCCCAGCATTTT
CSVHRQGRNQPQHF
>few|17|-|TRBV4-2|TRBJ1-6
TGTGCCAGCAGCCAAGAAACGGGGAGCTCCTATAATTCACCCCTCCACTTT
CASSQETGSSYNSPLHF
>-|15|-|TRBV15|TRBJ2-1
TGTGCCACCAGCAGAGAGCATGGAGGGGCGAATGAGCAGTTCTTC
CATSREHGGANEQFF